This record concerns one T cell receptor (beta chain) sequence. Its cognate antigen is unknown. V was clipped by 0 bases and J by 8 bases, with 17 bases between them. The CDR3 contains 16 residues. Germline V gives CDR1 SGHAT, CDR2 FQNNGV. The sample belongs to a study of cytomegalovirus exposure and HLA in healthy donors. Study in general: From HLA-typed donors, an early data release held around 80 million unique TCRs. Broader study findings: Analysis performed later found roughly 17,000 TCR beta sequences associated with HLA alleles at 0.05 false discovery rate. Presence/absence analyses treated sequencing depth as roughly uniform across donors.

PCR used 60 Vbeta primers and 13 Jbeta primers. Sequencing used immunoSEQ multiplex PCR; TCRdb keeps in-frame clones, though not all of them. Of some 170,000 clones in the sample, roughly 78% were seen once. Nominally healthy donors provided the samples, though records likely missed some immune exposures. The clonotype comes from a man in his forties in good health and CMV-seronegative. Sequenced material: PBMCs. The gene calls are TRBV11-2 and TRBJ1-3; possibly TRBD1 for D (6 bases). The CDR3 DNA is TGTGCCAGCAGCTTAGATCGGCCAGGGGCAGGATACACCATATATTTT. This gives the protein CASSLDRPGAGYTIYF.